This T cell receptor beta chain was observed in a study of control samples from healthy donors and cancer patients. Data came from immunoSEQ multiplex PCR; TCRdb stores just in-frame clones and leaves some out. Of around 150,000 clones in the sample, roughly 94% were seen once. The CDR3 is made up of 12 amino acids. The specimen sequenced was PBMCs. The V gene is TRBV21-1, the J gene TRBJ1-2. TRBV21-1 is a pseudogene locus. The clonotype was recovered from a man in his 60s with colorectal cancer. The CDR3 DNA reads TGTGCCAGCAGATTTTATAAGGATGGCTACACCTTC. Its translation: CASRFYKDGYTF.